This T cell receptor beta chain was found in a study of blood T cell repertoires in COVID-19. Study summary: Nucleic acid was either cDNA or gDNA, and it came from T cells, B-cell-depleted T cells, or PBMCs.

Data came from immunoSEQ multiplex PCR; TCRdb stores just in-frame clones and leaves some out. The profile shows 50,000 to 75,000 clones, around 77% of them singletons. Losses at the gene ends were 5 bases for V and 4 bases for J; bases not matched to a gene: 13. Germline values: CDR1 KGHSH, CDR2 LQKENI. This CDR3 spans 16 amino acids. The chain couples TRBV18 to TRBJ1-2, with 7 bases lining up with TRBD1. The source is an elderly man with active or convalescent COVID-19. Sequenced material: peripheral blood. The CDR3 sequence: CASSASLQGKGYGYTF. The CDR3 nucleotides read TGTGCCAGCTCAGCCTCTCTACAGGGGAAGGGCTATGGCTACACCTTC. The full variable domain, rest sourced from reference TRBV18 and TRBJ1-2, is NAGVMQNPRHLVRRRGQEARLRCSPMKGHSHVYWYRQLPEEGLKFMVYLQKENIIDESGMPKERFSAEFPKEGPSILRIQQVVRGDSAAYFCASSASLQGKGYGYTFGSGTRLTVV.